The T cell receptor (beta chain) described here comes from a study of shared clonotypes between healthy human individuals. This clone appeared once. Its antigen is unknown. Using immunoSEQ multiplex PCR, the repertoire was profiled, and TCRdb retains in-frame clones only, with some absent. The repertoire includes 550,000 to 850,000 clones, 72% of them detected once, and around 1.8% sits in the top ten. Free of recent acute infections or vaccinations, the donors were healthy HIV-negative adults. Overall study results and limits: Sharing across four donors was highest in naive CD4 (around 5%) and lowest in memory CD8 (roughly 0.4%).

This clonotype was obtained from a woman aged 30 to 39 in good health. Source material: memory CD4+ T cells sorted from blood. Subset noted: CD45RA-negative fraction.

The CDR3: CASSIDPGADTEAFF. CDR3 nucleotides: TGTGCCAGTAGTATAGATCCCGGGGCGGACACTGAAGCTTTCTTT. The chain carries TRBV19 and TRBJ1-1, with a weak D call TRBD1 (5 bases). The CDR3 runs to 15 residues. The germline V and J ends were trimmed by 0 bases and 3 bases, with 11 bases remaining between them. From germline, CDR1 is LNHDA and CDR2 SQIVND (reference sequence).